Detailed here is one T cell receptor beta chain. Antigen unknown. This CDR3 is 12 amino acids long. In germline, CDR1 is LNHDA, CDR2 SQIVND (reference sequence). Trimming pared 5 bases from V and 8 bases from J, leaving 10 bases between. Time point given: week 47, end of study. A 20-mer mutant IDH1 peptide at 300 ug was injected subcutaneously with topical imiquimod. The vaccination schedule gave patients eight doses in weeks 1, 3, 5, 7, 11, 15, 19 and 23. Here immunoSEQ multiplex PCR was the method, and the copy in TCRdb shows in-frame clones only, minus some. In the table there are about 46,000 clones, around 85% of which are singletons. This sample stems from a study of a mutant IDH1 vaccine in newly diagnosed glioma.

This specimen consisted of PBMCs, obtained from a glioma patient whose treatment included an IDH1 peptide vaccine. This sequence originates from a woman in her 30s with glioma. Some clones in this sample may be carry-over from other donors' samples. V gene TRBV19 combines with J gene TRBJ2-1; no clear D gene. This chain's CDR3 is CASSLLPDEQFF. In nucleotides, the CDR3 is TGTGCCAGTAGTCTTCTGCCGGATGAGCAGTTCTTC.